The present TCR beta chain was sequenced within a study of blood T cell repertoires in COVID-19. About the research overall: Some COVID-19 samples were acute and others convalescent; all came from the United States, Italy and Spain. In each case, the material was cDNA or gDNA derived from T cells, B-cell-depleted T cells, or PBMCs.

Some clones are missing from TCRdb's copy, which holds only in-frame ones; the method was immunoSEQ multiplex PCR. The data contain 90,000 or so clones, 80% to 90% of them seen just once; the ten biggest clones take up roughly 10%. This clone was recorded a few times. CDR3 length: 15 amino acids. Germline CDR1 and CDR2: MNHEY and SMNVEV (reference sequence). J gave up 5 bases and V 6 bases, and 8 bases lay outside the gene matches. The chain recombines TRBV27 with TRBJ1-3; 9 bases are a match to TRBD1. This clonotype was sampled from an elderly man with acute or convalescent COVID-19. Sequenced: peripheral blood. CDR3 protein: CASSYTGTGRNTIYF. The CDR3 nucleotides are TGTGCCAGCAGCTATACCGGGACAGGGAGAAACACCATATATTTT.